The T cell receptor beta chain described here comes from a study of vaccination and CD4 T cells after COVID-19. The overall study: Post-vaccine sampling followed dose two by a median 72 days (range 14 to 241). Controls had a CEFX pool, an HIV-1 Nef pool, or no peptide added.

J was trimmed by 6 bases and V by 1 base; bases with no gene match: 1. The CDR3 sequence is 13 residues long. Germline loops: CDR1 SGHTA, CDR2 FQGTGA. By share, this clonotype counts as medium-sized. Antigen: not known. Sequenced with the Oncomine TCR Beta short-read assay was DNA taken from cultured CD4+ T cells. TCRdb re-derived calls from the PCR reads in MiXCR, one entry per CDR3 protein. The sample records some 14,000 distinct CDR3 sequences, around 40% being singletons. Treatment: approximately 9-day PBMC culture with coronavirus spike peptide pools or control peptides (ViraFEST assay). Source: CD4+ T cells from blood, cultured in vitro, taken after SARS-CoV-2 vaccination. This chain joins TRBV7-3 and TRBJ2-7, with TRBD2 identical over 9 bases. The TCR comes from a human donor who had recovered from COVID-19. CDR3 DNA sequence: TGTGCCAGCAGCTTAAATAGCGGGAGCGAGCAGTACTTC. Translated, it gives CASSLNSGSEQYF.